The sequence of this T cell receptor beta chain was determined in a study of cytomegalovirus exposure and HLA in healthy donors. Study-wide context: Previous work identified roughly 120 million unique TCR beta sequences from 150 million to 200 million T cells.

Primers included in the PCR were 60 Vbeta and 13 Jbeta primers. Assay: immunoSEQ multiplex PCR; the TCRdb copy retains only in-frame clones and omits some. The table records 110,000 or so clones, 70% to 85% of them present only once. V lost 6 bases, J lost 1 base, and 18 bases lay in between. The CDR3 is 16 amino acids. Germline V gene sequence: CDR1 KGHSH, CDR2 LQKENI. The receptor comes from a woman aged 40 to 50 in good health and CMV-seropositive. Sequenced sample: PBMCs. The V call is TRBV18, the J call TRBJ1-1; a possible D gene is TRBD1 (5 bases). The chain's CDR3 is CASSWTPDSRNTEAFF. In DNA, the CDR3 is TGTGCCAGCTCCTGGACACCTGACTCTAGGAACACTGAAGCTTTCTTT.